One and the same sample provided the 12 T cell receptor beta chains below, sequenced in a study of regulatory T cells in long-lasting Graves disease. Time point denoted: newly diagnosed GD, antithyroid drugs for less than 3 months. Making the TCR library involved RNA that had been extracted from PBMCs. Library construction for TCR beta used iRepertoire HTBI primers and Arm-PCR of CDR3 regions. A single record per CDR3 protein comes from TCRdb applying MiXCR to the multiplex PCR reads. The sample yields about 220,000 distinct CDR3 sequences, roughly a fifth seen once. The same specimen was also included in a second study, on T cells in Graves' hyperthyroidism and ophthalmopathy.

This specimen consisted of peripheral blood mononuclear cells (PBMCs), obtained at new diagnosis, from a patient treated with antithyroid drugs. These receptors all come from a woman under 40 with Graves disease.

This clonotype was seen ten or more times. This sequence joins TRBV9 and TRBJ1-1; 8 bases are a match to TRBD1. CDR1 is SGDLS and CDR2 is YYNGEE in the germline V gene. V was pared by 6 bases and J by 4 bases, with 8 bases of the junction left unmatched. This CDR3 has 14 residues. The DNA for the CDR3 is TGTGCCAGCACTCCAGGGGGCCGGGGCACTGAAGCTTTCTTT. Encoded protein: CASTPGGRGTEAFF.

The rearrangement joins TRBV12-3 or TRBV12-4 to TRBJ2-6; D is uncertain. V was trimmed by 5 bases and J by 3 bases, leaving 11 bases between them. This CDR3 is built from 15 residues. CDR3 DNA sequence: TGTGCCAGCAGTCCGAGTATGAGTGGGGCCAACGTCCTGACTTTC. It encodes CASSPSMSGANVLTF.

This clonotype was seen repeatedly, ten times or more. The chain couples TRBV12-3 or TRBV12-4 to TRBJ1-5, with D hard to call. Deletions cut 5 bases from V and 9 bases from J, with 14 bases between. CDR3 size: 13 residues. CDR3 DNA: TGTGCCAGCAGTCGTCAGTGGGGTGGGCCCCAGCATTTT. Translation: CASSRQWGGPQHF.

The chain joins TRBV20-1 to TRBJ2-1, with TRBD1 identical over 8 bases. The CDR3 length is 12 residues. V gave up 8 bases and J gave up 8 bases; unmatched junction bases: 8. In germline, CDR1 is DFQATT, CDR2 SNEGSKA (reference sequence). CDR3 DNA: TGCAGTACATCGGACAGGGTCGATGAGCAGTTCTTC. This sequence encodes CSTSDRVDEQFF.

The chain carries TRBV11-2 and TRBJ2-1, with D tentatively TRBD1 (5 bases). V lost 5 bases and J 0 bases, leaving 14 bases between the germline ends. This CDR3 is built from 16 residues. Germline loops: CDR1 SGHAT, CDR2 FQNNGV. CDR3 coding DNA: TGTGCCAGCAGCCCGACAGCGAGGAGCTCCTACAATGAGCAGTTCTTC. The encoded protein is CASSPTARSSYNEQFF.

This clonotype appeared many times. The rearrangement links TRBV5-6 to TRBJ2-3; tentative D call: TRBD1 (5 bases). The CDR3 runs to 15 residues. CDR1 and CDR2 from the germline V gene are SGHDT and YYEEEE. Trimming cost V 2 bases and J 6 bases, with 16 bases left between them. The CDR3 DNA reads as TGTGCCAGCAGCTTACCAGGGCCCTTGGGGGATACGCAGTATTTT. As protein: CASSLPGPLGDTQYF.

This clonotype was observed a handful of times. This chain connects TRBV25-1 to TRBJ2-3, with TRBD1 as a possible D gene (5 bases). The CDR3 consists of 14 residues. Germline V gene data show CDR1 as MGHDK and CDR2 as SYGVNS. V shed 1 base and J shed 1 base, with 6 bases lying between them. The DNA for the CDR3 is TGTGCCAGCAGTGAATCCAGGGGCACAGATACGCAGTATTTT. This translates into CASSESRGTDTQYF.

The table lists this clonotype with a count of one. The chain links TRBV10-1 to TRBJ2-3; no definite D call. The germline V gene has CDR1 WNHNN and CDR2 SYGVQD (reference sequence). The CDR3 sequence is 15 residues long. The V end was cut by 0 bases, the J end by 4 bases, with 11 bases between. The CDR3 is CASSESSPRPDTQYF. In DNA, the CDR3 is TGCGCCAGCAGTGAGTCAAGCCCGCGACCAGATACGCAGTATTTT.

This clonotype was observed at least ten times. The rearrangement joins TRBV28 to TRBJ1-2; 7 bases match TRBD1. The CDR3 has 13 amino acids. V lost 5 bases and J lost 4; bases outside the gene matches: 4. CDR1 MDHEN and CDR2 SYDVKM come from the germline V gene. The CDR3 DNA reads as TGTGCCAGCAGTCTCAGGGGGGGCTATGGCTACACCTTC. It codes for CASSLRGGYGYTF.

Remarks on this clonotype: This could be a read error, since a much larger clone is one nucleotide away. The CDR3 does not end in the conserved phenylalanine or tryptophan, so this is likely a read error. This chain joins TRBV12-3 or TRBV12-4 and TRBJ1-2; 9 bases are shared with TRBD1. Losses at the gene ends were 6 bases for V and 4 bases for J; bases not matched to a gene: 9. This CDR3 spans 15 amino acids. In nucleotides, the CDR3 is TGTGCCAGCAGGGGCGAGGGGACAGGGCTCTATGGCTACACCCTC. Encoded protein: CASRGEGTGLYGYTL.

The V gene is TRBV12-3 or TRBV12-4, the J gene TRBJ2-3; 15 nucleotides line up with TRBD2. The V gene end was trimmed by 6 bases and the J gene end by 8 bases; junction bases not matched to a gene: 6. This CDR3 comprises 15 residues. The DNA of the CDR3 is TGTGCCAGCAGCGGACTAGCGGGAGGGCCAGGTACGCAGTATTTT. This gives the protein CASSGLAGGPGTQYF.

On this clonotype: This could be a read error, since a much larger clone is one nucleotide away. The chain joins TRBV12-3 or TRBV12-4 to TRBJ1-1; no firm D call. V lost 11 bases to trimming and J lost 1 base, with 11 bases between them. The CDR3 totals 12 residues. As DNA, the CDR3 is TGTGCCTGCGTGCTCGGGAACACTGAAGCTTTCTTT. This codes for CACVLGNTEAFF.